This T cell receptor beta chain was observed in a study of blood T cell repertoires in COVID-19. The V and J ends lost 0 bases and 1 base, in that order; junction bases with no gene match: 6. The CDR3 sequence is 16 residues long. The germline gives CDR1 SGHNT, CDR2 YYREEE (reference sequence). This table comes from immunoSEQ multiplex PCR, and its TCRdb copy is limited to in-frame clones, with some not included. The sample has 150,000 or so clones; roughly 87% are singletons. This receptor was taken from a human donor in a cohort sampled during active COVID-19. Sequenced sample: peripheral blood. This sequence joins TRBV5-4 and TRBJ1-2; 7 nucleotides align to TRBD1. The CDR3 DNA reads as TGTGCCAGCAGCTTGGCCGACAGGGTTATTAACTATGGCTACACCTTC. It translates to CASSLADRVINYGYTF.